Each of the 24 T cell receptor beta chains below was sequenced from the same sample in a study of cytomegalovirus exposure and HLA in healthy donors. 60 Vbeta and 13 Jbeta primers were used in PCR. Some clones are missing from TCRdb's copy, which holds only in-frame ones; the method was immunoSEQ multiplex PCR. The sample yields 150,000 or so clones, about four fifths seen once. Sequences were obtained from PBMCs. The source is a man aged 25-45 years in good health and CMV-seropositive.

The chain couples TRBV2 to TRBJ1-5; 9 nucleotides match TRBD1. Germline values: CDR1 SNHLY, CDR2 FYNNEI. The CDR3 length is 13 residues. Unmatched junction bases numbered 3, after V lost 6 bases and J lost 6 bases. The CDR3 protein is CASRGQGGQPQHF. CDR3 nucleotides: TGTGCCAGCAGGGGACAGGGCGGTCAGCCCCAGCATTTT.

This clone was counted once. The chain joins TRBV27 to TRBJ2-7; D is undetermined. The ends were cut back, 3 bases at V and 6 bases at J, with 12 bases in the middle. The CDR3 is 13 residues long. The germline V gene has CDR1 MNHEY and CDR2 SMNVEV (reference sequence). CDR3: CASSFRPLGEQYF. CDR3 nucleotides: TGTGCCAGCAGTTTTAGGCCTCTAGGCGAGCAGTACTTC.

This clone was seen once. This chain uses TRBV6-6 with TRBJ2-2, with TRBD2 matching 9 bases. This CDR3 has 15 amino acids. CDR1 MNHNY and CDR2 SVGAGI come from the germline V gene (reference sequence). J lost 1 base, V lost 7 bases, and 4 bases had no gene match. The CDR3 nucleotides are TGTGCCAGCAAAGCGACTAGCGGGAACACCGGGGAGCTGTTTTTT. Translation gives CASKATSGNTGELFF.

V and J are TRBV7-3 and TRBJ1-1, with D uncertain. V lost 3 bases to trimming and J lost 1 base, with 12 bases between them. Per germline, CDR1 SGHTA and CDR2 FQGTGA. The CDR3 has 15 residues. The CDR3, as DNA: TGTGCCAGCAGCTTCCAGACGACACAGAACACTGAAGCTTTCTTT. Its translation is CASSFQTTQNTEAFF.

The chain is built from TRBV2 and TRBJ2-3, with 15 positions matching TRBD2. V trimming: 6 bases; J trimming: 4 bases; junction bases outside the gene matches: 5. Germline CDR1 reads SNHLY; CDR2 reads FYNNEI. This CDR3 spans 16 amino acids. The CDR3 here is CASRLGLAGGPDTQYF. CDR3 nucleotide sequence: TGTGCCAGCAGACTGGGACTAGCGGGAGGCCCAGATACGCAGTATTTT.

The rearrangement joins TRBV7-4 to TRBJ2-7; TRBD1 might be the D (6 bases). Germline V gives CDR1 SGHVT, CDR2 SQSDAQ. V was clipped by 4 bases and J by 6 bases, with 22 bases between them. This CDR3 region has 16 residues. In DNA, the CDR3 is TGTGCCAGCAGCTCCTCAGACAGGTTGCTCCTCCTCGAGCAGTACTTC. As protein: CASSSSDRLLLLEQYF.

The V gene is TRBV5-4, the J gene TRBJ2-5; a weak D match, TRBD2 (7 bases). V was clipped by 4 bases and J by 5 bases, with 21 bases between them. Germline CDR1 SGHNT, CDR2 YYREEE (reference sequence). This CDR3 region has 16 residues. The CDR3 sequence: CASSPKREGGLETQYF. The DNA for the CDR3 is TGTGCCAGCAGCCCAAAGAGGGAGGGGGGATTGGAGACCCAGTACTTC.

This clone was seen a handful of times. The chain links TRBV27 to TRBJ2-2; D perhaps matches TRBD2 (6 bases). CDR1 and CDR2 from the germline V gene are MNHEY and SMNVEV (reference sequence). The CDR3 sequence is 16 residues long. Between the trimmed V and J ends, which lost 1 base and 3 bases, there was a span of 12 bases. CDR3 sequence (DNA): TGTGCCAGCAGTTTATTTTCGCGGGACTACACCGGGGAGCTGTTTTTT. Translating it yields CASSLFSRDYTGELFF.

This chain links TRBV6-5 with TRBJ2-7, with D possibly TRBD2 on 5 matching bases. Germline V gene sequence: CDR1 MNHEY, CDR2 SVGAGI. The CDR3 loop spans 14 amino acids. V shed 0 bases and J shed 1 base, with 7 bases lying between them. The CDR3 nucleotides read TGTGCCAGCAGTTACTCGCCGGGATCCTACGAGCAGTACTTC. It is translated as CASSYSPGSYEQYF.

J is TRBJ1-4 and V is TRBV9; D might be TRBD1 (6 bases). Germline V gene lookup returns CDR1 SGDLS and CDR2 YYNGEE. The CDR3 consists of 17 residues. V was clipped by 0 bases and J by 2 bases, with 14 bases between them. CDR3 residues: CASSVDFRGWTNEKLFF. DNA for the CDR3: TGTGCCAGCAGCGTAGACTTCAGGGGTTGGACTAATGAAAAACTGTTTTTT. Filled out from reference TRBV9 and TRBJ1-4, the complete variable domain reads DSGVTQTPKHLITATGQRVTLRCSPRSGDLSVYWYQQSLDQGLQFLIQYYNGEERAKGNILERFSAQQFPDLHSELNLSSLELGDSALYFCASSVDFRGWTNEKLFFGSGTQLSVL.

The chain uses TRBV28 and TRBJ1-2, with D hard to call. Trimming cost V 3 bases and J 4 bases, with 9 bases left between them. Germline V gene lookup returns CDR1 MDHEN and CDR2 SYDVKM. CDR3 size: 13 residues. CDR3 residues: CASSFSQIYGYTF. DNA for the CDR3: TGTGCCAGCAGTTTCTCACAGATCTATGGCTACACCTTC.

The chain is built from TRBV27 and TRBJ2-1; possible D gene TRBD2, 6 bases. V lost 1 base and J lost 3, with 10 bases in between. The germline V gene has CDR1 MNHEY and CDR2 SMNVEV (reference sequence). The CDR3 runs to 15 residues. The CDR3 nucleotides read TGTGCCAGCAGTTTATTCCGGGAGCTCTACAATGAGCAGTTCTTC. Its translation is CASSLFRELYNEQFF.

The V and J genes are TRBV30 and TRBJ1-2; D gene uncertain. Trimming removed 7 bases at V and 8 bases at J, with 14 bases between. This CDR3 region has 11 residues. Germline lookup yields CDR1 GTSNPN and CDR2 SVGIG (reference sequence). The CDR3 nucleotides read TGTGCCTCCTCGAGGTTAGGAGGCTACACCTTC. Encoded protein: CASSRLGGYTF.

The gene calls are TRBV30 and TRBJ1-2, with D tentatively TRBD1 (5 bases). Trimming stripped 5 bases from V and 8 bases from J, with 18 bases between. Germline V lookup: CDR1 GTSNPN, CDR2 SVGIG (reference sequence). This CDR3 spans 13 amino acids. The CDR3 coding sequence is TGTGCCTGGGCTTTGACGCCTCGGGGGGGCTACACCTTC. The encoded protein is CAWALTPRGGYTF.

The rearrangement uses TRBV2 and TRBJ1-5; D gene unclear. CDR1 is SNHLY and CDR2 is FYNNEI in the germline V gene. CDR3 length: 15 residues. With 4 bases removed from V and 0 bases from J, the gap between germline ends came to 10 bases. In DNA, the CDR3 is TGTGCCAGCAGTGTTCGGGAAAATAGCAATCAGCCCCAGCATTTT. Amino acids: CASSVRENSNQPQHF.

The V call is TRBV30, the J call TRBJ2-5; 7 bases are shared with TRBD1. Per the germline V gene, CDR1 is GTSNPN and CDR2 is SVGIG (reference sequence). The CDR3 contains 14 residues. With V trimmed by 4 bases and J by 4 bases, 9 bases remained unmatched. The CDR3 sequence is CAWKGTALIETQYF. The CDR3 region has the DNA TGTGCCTGGAAAGGGACAGCCCTAATAGAGACCCAGTACTTC.

The chain couples TRBV11-3 to TRBJ2-3, with 9 bases fitting TRBD2. Germline CDR1 reads SGHNT; CDR2 reads YENEEA. The V gene end was trimmed by 6 bases and the J gene end by 3 bases; junction bases not matched to a gene: 7. The CDR3 consists of 15 residues. The CDR3 DNA reads as TGTGCCAGCAGTTTTAGCGGGGGTTTGACAGATACGCAGTATTTT. It encodes CASSFSGGLTDTQYF.

The chain joins TRBV28 to TRBJ2-7; 11 bases line up with TRBD2. This CDR3 region has 16 residues. J lost 2 bases, V lost 5 bases, and 8 bases had no gene match. CDR1 is MDHEN, CDR2 SYDVKM, per germline. In DNA form, the CDR3 reads TGTGCCAGCAGTCCAGGAACTAGCGGGGGCCCCTACGAGCAGTACTTC. Amino acids: CASSPGTSGGPYEQYF.

V is TRBV5-5 and J is TRBJ2-7; D is possibly TRBD1 (5 bases). The CDR3 consists of 15 residues. The germline CDR1 and CDR2 sequences are SGHKS and YYEKEE (reference sequence). Trimming removed 1 base at V and 2 bases at J, with 13 bases between. CDR3 loop: CASSLRQGSPYEQYF. CDR3 DNA: TGTGCCAGCAGCTTGCGGCAGGGATCCCCCTACGAGCAGTACTTC.

The chain links TRBV14 to TRBJ2-1; 12 nucleotides agree with TRBD2. Germline lookup yields CDR1 SGHDN and CDR2 FVKESK. The CDR3 runs 15 residues. Trimming at V came to 6 bases and at J to 12 bases, leaving 12 bases not matched to a gene. CDR3 sequence reads: CASSPSPGLAGRQFF. CDR3 in DNA: TGTGCCAGCAGTCCAAGTCCGGGACTAGCGGGTAGGCAGTTCTTC.

This chain joins TRBV6-5 and TRBJ1-3, with no clear D. The CDR3 length is 14 residues. Looked up from germline, CDR1 is MNHEY and CDR2 is SVGAGI. Deletions cut 5 bases from V and 0 bases from J, with 8 bases between. CDR3 loop: CASSRESSGNTIYF. The CDR3 bases are TGTGCCAGCAGTAGGGAGAGCTCTGGAAACACCATATATTTT.

The chain links TRBV27 to TRBJ2-3; D may be TRBD2 (5 bases). Deletions cut 5 bases from V and 2 bases from J, with 11 bases between. Per the germline V gene, CDR1 is MNHEY and CDR2 is SMNVEV (reference sequence). This CDR3 has 14 residues. The CDR3 DNA reads TGTGCCAGCAGTGTCCAGACTATCACAGATACGCAGTATTTT. Protein: CASSVQTITDTQYF.

This clone was seen just once. V usage is TRBV12-5 and J usage is TRBJ1-1, with D possibly matching TRBD1 (5 bases). Trimming took off 3 bases at V and 5 bases at J, with 16 bases between the two ends. The germline gives CDR1 LGHNT, CDR2 FRNRAP. CDR3 length: 15 amino acids. For the CDR3, the DNA is TGTGCTAGTGGTTTCCACGAACAGGCTCTAACTGAAGCTTTCTTT. Translated, it gives CASGFHEQALTEAFF.

This clone was observed once. The genes are TRBV2 and TRBJ2-5; 9 nucleotides line up with TRBD2. Unmatched junction bases numbered 6, after V lost 6 bases and J lost 4 bases. Germline V gene sequence: CDR1 SNHLY, CDR2 FYNNEI. There are 14 residues in the CDR3. This CDR3 is CASRASGARETQYF. In DNA, the CDR3 is TGTGCCAGCAGAGCTAGCGGGGCAAGAGAGACCCAGTACTTC.